This TCR beta chain came from a study of T cells in Graves' hyperthyroidism and ophthalmopathy. Study-wide points: Most thyroid clonotypes expanded above 0.001 were also detected in blood. Classification by a 13 V-J model distinguished ophthalmopathy from stable hyperthyroidism.

Deletions cut 4 bases from V and 3 bases from J, with 12 bases between. The CDR3 extends over 13 amino acids. Germline V CDR1 and CDR2: SQVTM, ANQGSEA. Patients having uncontrolled infection, another autoimmune disease, pregnancy or lactation were not included. This clonotype was seen more than once but under ten times. Its specificity is not known. Amplified regions were TCR beta CDR3 sequences from RNA transcripts. When the TCR CDR3 underwent first-round RT-PCR, the HTBI primer set was used. MiXCR, applied by TCRdb to the multiplex PCR reads, yields one record per CDR3 protein. The sample lists roughly 570,000 distinct CDR3 sequences; around 46% were seen once.

V usage is TRBV29-1 and J usage is TRBJ1-1; D remains unclear. Material: peripheral blood or thyroid tissue (not recorded which). The clonotype originates from an adult woman with Graves' disease, either hyperthyroidism or ophthalmopathy (not recorded which). The CDR3 DNA is TGCAGCGTTGTTGTCCAGGTAGACACTGAAGCTTTCTTT. Its translation is CSVVVQVDTEAFF.